Below are 3 T cell receptor beta chains sequenced from a single sample in a study of shared clonotypes between healthy human individuals. The naive CD8 fraction comprised CD45RO-negative cells positively selected for CCR7 and excluded terminally differentiated effector memory CD45RA+ cells. The assay was immunoSEQ multiplex PCR, and TCRdb's table has in-frame clones only and misses some. The sample holds under 2,000,000 clones; about 95% are singletons and the top ten take more than 0.95%. The sequenced material came from naive CD8+ T cells sorted from blood. The receptor source for this set is a man aged 18 to 29 in good health.

This clone has just one count. V usage is TRBV5-1 and J usage is TRBJ1-1; D unclear. V was cut by 0 bases and J by 4 bases, with 10 bases left in between. The CDR3 sequence is 14 residues long. Looked up from germline, CDR1 is SGHRS and CDR2 is YFSETQ. The CDR3 DNA reads TGCGCCAGCAGCTTGGCTCCTTTGAGCACTGAAGCTTTCTTT. It yields the protein CASSLAPLSTEAFF.

About this clone itself: Other DNA variants within this sample encode the same CDR3. The rearrangement uses TRBV10-1 and TRBJ2-3; TRBD1 or TRBD2 may be the D gene (5 bases each). V dropped 6 bases and J dropped 0 bases, with 7 bases sitting between them. The CDR3 is 13 residues long. The V gene's germline CDR1 is WNHNN and CDR2 SYGVQD (reference sequence). The CDR3 DNA is TGCGCCAGCAGCCGGGACAGCACAGATACGCAGTATTTT. This encodes CASSRDSTDTQYF.

CDR3 DNA: TGTGCCAGCAGCTTAGGATGGCCCAGCGAGCCTACTAACTATGGCTACACCTTC. Translation gives CASSLGWPSEPTNYGYTF. This sequence joins TRBV7-8 and TRBJ1-2; D not resolved. V lost 1 base to trimming and J lost 0 bases, with 18 bases between them. The length of the CDR3 is 18 residues. Germline V gives CDR1 SGHVS, CDR2 FQNEAQ.